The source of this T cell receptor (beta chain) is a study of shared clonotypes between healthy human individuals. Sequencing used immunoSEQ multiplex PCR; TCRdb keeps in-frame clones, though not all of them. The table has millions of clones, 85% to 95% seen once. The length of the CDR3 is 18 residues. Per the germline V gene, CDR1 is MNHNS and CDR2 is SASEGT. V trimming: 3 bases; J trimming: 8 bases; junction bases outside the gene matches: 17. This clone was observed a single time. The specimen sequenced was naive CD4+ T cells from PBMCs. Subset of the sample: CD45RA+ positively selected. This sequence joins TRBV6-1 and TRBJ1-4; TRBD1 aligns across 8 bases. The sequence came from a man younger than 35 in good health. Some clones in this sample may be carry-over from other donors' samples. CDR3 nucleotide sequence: TGTGCCAGCAGTGATCGGGGCCAGGGGGCGGTAGAAGGAGAAAAACTGTTTTTT. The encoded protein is CASSDRGQGAVEGEKLFF.